The next 4 T cell receptor beta chains were all read from a single sample in a study of blood T cell repertoires in COVID-19. The repertoire was sequenced with immunoSEQ multiplex PCR; TCRdb's copy has only in-frame clones and lacks some. The sample includes about 140,000 clones, more than 75% of them seen just once. Sample: peripheral blood. These TCRs come from a woman aged 40 to 55 with acute or convalescent COVID-19.

This rearrangement joins TRBV28 to TRBJ1-6; 9 bases agree with TRBD1. The CDR3 is 15 amino acids. The trim removed 4 bases at V and 10 bases at J, leaving 8 bases unmatched. In germline, CDR1 is MDHEN, CDR2 SYDVKM. The CDR3 nucleotides are TGTGCCAGCAGTTCCCGGGACAGGGATGGATCACCCCTCCACTTT. It is translated as CASSSRDRDGSPLHF.

This clone was observed once. V gene TRBV29-1 combines with J gene TRBJ1-1; D uncertain. The germline V gene encodes CDR1 SQVTM and CDR2 ANQGSEA. The CDR3 length is 12 residues. V was trimmed by 4 bases and J by 7 bases, leaving 13 bases between them. The CDR3 region has the DNA TGCAGCGTTGCCGACTATGGGTTTGAAGCTTTCTTT. It specifies CSVADYGFEAFF.

V is TRBV28 and J is TRBJ1-2; a weak D match, TRBD1 (6 bases). CDR3 length: 15 amino acids. V was clipped by 4 bases and J by 6 bases, with 18 bases between them. Germline V lookup: CDR1 MDHEN, CDR2 SYDVKM. As DNA, the CDR3 is TGTGCCAGCAGTTCCCCCCCTGCAGGGGCCGATGGCTACACCTTC. Protein sequence: CASSSPPAGADGYTF.

The chain uses TRBV19 and TRBJ2-3; 9 bases are shared with TRBD2. Trimming removed 7 bases from V and 0 bases from J; junction bases left unmatched: 8. This CDR3 has 16 residues. Germline V CDR1 and CDR2: LNHDA, SQIVND (reference sequence). The CDR3 loop reads CASMEIAGASTDTQYF. For the CDR3, the DNA is TGTGCCAGTATGGAGATAGCGGGGGCCAGCACAGATACGCAGTATTTT.